Detailed here is one TCR beta chain. TCRdb's table, derived via immunoSEQ multiplex PCR, lists solely in-frame clones and lacks some. This sample has around 99,000 clones; over 75% occur once, and the top ten carry 3.5% to 4.5%. The record originates from a study of control samples from healthy donors and cancer patients. V was pared by 5 bases and J by 7 bases, with 18 bases between. Germline V gene data show CDR1 as SGHVS and CDR2 as FQNEAQ. CDR3 length equals 16 residues. Sequencing used blood. The chain recombines TRBV7-8 with TRBJ1-6; D ambiguous. The TCR originated in a human donor in good health. The donor label of this sample is uncertain. CDR3 in amino acids: CASSHYDLTENSPLHF. The DNA of the CDR3 is TGTGCCAGCAGCCATTACGACCTCACAGAGAATTCACCCCTCCACTTT. Together with reference TRBV7-8 and TRBJ1-6, the CDR3 gives the full variable domain: GAGVSQSPRYKVAKRGQDVALRCDPISGHVSLFWYQQALGQGPEFLTYFQNEAQLDKSGLPSDRFFAERPEGSVSTLKIQRTQQEDSAVYLCASSHYDLTENSPLHFGNGTRLTVT.